The sequence of this T cell receptor beta chain was determined in a study of T cells in Graves' hyperthyroidism and ophthalmopathy. This clonotype was found a few times. The TCR beta CDR3 regions underwent amplification using RNA transcripts as the source. Initially, a first-round RT-PCR of the TCR CDR3 employed the HTBI primer set. A single record per CDR3 protein comes from TCRdb applying MiXCR to the multiplex PCR reads. Of about 400,000 distinct CDR3 sequences listed, roughly 15% are singletons. The origin of this receptor is a woman in her sixties with Graves' ophthalmopathy. The sample comprised blood.

The CDR3 protein is CSAPGRGLETQYF. For the CDR3, the DNA is TGCAGTGCTCCCGGACGGGGACTCGAGACCCAGTACTTC. V usage is TRBV20-1 and J usage is TRBJ2-5; tentatively, D is TRBD2 (6 bases). Per the germline V gene, CDR1 is DFQATT and CDR2 is SNEGSKA (reference sequence). The V and J ends lost 5 bases and 5 bases respectively, with 15 bases between them. The CDR3 is made up of 13 amino acids.